A selection of T cell receptor beta chains follows, all from one sample in a study of T-cell memory formation after mild COVID-19. MiXCR was run by TCRdb on the 5' RACE reads, yielding one entry per CDR3 protein. The sample yields more than 300,000 distinct CDR3 sequences, about 13% seen once. What was sequenced was PBMCs or a T cell subset sorted from them (not recorded which). The receptors were gathered from a man younger than 30 who had mild COVID-19 (a few samples of this study predate the infection). Cell type and time point are not known. Each CDR3 is given with its conserved first and last residue. The D gene is left open where the match is weak. Size is stated for part of the rows, as once, few or many counts, or as a class when the clone is expanded.

j_call: TRBJ1-3; clone_size: few; d_call: TRBD1; v_call: TRBV6-5; cdr3_nt: TGTGCCAGCAGGGACAGGGAGGTTTTCTCTGGAAACACCATATATTTT; cdr3_aa: CASRDREVFSGNTIYF
j_call: TRBJ2-1; clone_size: -; d_call: -; v_call: TRBV18; cdr3_nt: TGTGCCAGCTCTCAGGTCCCTGCGGATGAGCAGTTCTTC; cdr3_aa: CASSQVPADEQFF
j_call: TRBJ2-1; clone_size: -; d_call: TRBD2; v_call: TRBV5-1; cdr3_nt: TGCGCCAGCAGCTTGTCTAGCGGGGACAATGAGCAGTTCTTC; cdr3_aa: CASSLSSGDNEQFF
j_call: TRBJ1-1; clone_size: -; d_call: -; v_call: TRBV19; cdr3_nt: TGTGCCAGTAGTACCCCGGGACGGACTGAAGCTTTCTTT; cdr3_aa: CASSTPGRTEAFF
j_call: TRBJ2-7; clone_size: few; d_call: -; v_call: TRBV7-9; cdr3_nt: TGTGCCAGCAGCGATGTGGGGGCAGGGAGCTCCTACGAGCAGTACTTC; cdr3_aa: CASSDVGAGSSYEQYF
j_call: TRBJ1-1; clone_size: -; d_call: TRBD1; v_call: TRBV5-1; cdr3_nt: TGCGCCAGCAGCCCCGGACAGGGGACCGAGGATTTCTTT; cdr3_aa: CASSPGQGTEDFF
j_call: TRBJ2-5; clone_size: few; d_call: -; v_call: TRBV5-1; cdr3_nt: TGCGCCAGCAGACGTCAGCAAGAGACCCAGTACTTC; cdr3_aa: CASRRQQETQYF
j_call: TRBJ2-1; clone_size: few; d_call: -; v_call: TRBV4-1; cdr3_nt: TGCGCCAGCAGCCCCCCGACAGGAGACTACAATGAGCAGTTCTTC; cdr3_aa: CASSPPTGDYNEQFF
j_call: TRBJ1-5; clone_size: many; d_call: TRBD1; v_call: TRBV12-3/TRBV12-4; cdr3_nt: TGTGCCAGCAGTCGACCCTCGACAGGGGGTCTTCAGCCCCAGCATTTT; cdr3_aa: CASSRPSTGGLQPQHF
j_call: TRBJ2-2; clone_size: -; d_call: -; v_call: TRBV4-3; cdr3_nt: TGCGCCAGCAGCCAAGTACACCCAGGATCCGGGGAGCTGTTTTTT; cdr3_aa: CASSQVHPGSGELFF
j_call: TRBJ2-2; clone_size: -; d_call: TRBD1; v_call: TRBV10-3; cdr3_nt: TGTGCCATCAGTGAGTCCGGGACAGAAAACACCGGGGAGCTGTTTTTT; cdr3_aa: CAISESGTENTGELFF
j_call: TRBJ2-1; clone_size: few; d_call: TRBD2; v_call: TRBV7-9; cdr3_nt: TGTGCCAGCAGCTTAGGAATCAGCGGGGGGCCCAATGAGCAGTTCTTC; cdr3_aa: CASSLGISGGPNEQFF
j_call: TRBJ2-7; clone_size: -; d_call: TRBD2; v_call: TRBV24-1; cdr3_nt: TGTGCCACCAGTAGCGGGAAGTCGTACGAGCAGTACTTC; cdr3_aa: CATSSGKSYEQYF
j_call: TRBJ2-3; clone_size: few; d_call: -; v_call: TRBV20-1; cdr3_nt: TGCAGTGCTAGAGCACTCACCACAGATACGCAGTATTTT; cdr3_aa: CSARALTTDTQYF
j_call: TRBJ1-1; clone_size: few; d_call: -; v_call: TRBV6-2/TRBV6-3; cdr3_nt: TGTGCCAGCACGTCAGGGGAAAGTGAAGCTTTCTTT; cdr3_aa: CASTSGESEAFF
j_call: TRBJ1-1; clone_size: -; d_call: TRBD1; v_call: TRBV5-5; cdr3_nt: TGTGCCAGCAGCTGGACAGGGGAGGAGAACACTGAAGCTTTCTTT; cdr3_aa: CASSWTGEENTEAFF
j_call: TRBJ2-1; clone_size: many; d_call: -; v_call: TRBV5-5; cdr3_nt: TGTGCCAGCAGGCGACTAGACGGCTCCTACAATGAGCAGTTCTTC; cdr3_aa: CASRRLDGSYNEQFF
j_call: TRBJ1-2; clone_size: -; d_call: -; v_call: TRBV6-6; cdr3_nt: TGTGCCAGCAGTGACCGGACAGAGACTTATGGCTACACCTTC; cdr3_aa: CASSDRTETYGYTF